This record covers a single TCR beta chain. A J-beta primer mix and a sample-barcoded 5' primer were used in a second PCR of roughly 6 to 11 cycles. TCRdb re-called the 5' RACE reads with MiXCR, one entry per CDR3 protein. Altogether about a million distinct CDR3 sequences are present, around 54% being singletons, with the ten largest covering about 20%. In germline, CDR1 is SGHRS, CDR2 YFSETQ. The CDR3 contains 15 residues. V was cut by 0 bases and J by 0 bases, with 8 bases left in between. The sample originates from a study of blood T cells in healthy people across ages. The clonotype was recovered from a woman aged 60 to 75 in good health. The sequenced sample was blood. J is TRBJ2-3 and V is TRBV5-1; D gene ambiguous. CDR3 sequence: CASSLAVKSTDTQYF. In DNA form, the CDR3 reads TGCGCCAGCAGCTTGGCGGTTAAGAGCACAGATACGCAGTATTTT.